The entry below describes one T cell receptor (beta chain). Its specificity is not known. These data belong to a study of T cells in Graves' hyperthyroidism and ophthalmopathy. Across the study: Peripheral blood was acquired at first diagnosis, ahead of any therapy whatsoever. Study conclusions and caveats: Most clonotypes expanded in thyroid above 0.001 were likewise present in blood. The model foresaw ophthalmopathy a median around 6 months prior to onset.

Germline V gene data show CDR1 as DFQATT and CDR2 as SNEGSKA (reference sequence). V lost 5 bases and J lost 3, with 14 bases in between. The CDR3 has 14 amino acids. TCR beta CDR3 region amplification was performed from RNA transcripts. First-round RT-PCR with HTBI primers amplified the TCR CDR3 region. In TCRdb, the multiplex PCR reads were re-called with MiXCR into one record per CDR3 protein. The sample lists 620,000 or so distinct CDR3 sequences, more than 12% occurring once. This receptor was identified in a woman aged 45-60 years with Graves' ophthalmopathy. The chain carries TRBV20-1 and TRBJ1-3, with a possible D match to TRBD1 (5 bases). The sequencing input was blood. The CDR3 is CSAFKQGFGNTIYF. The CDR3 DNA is TGCAGTGCTTTCAAGCAGGGATTTGGAAACACCATATATTTT.